Following are 7 T cell receptor beta chains from one sample sequenced in a study of blood T cell repertoires in COVID-19. Produced via immunoSEQ multiplex PCR; TCRdb's table is partial and in-frame only. The sample lists some 320,000 clones, around 92% seen once, with less than 3.5% in the top ten. The specimen sequenced was PBMCs or T cells enriched from blood (not recorded which). The source is a woman in her fifties or sixties who had been exposed to COVID-19.

The V and J genes are TRBV28 and TRBJ2-5; 8 bases map to TRBD1. CDR3 size: 15 residues. CDR1 is MDHEN and CDR2 is SYDVKM in the germline V gene. V lost 5 bases, J lost 6 bases, and 11 bases stayed unmatched. CDR3 nucleotides: TGTGCCAGCAGTACCACGACAGGGGTAGAAAAGACCCAGTACTTC. The encoded protein is CASSTTTGVEKTQYF.

V usage is TRBV19 and J usage is TRBJ1-2; 7 bases are shared with TRBD1. This CDR3 comprises 14 residues. J was trimmed by 3 bases and V by 5 bases; bases with no gene match: 6. Germline values: CDR1 LNHDA, CDR2 SQIVND (reference sequence). The CDR3 protein is CASSVRQGDYGYTF. The CDR3 nucleotides read TGTGCCAGTAGTGTGAGACAGGGAGACTATGGCTACACCTTC. The entire variable domain, with the rest obtained from reference TRBV19 and TRBJ1-2, is as follows: DGGITQSPKYLFRKEGQNVTLSCEQNLNHDAMYWYRQDPGQGLRLIYYSQIVNDFQKGDIAEGYSVSREKKESFPLTVTSAQKNPTAFYLCASSVRQGDYGYTFGSGTRLTVV.

This sequence joins TRBV19 and TRBJ1-5, with 9 bases lining up with TRBD1. The germline V gene encodes CDR1 LNHDA and CDR2 SQIVND (reference sequence). The CDR3 runs to 14 residues. J lost 8 bases, V lost 3 bases, and 5 bases had no gene match. Written as DNA, the CDR3 is TGTGCCAGTAGTATCGGACAGGGGTGGAAGCCCCAGCATTTT. Amino acids: CASSIGQGWKPQHF. The complete variable domain, with remaining parts taken from reference TRBV19 and TRBJ1-5, reads DGGITQSPKYLFRKEGQNVTLSCEQNLNHDAMYWYRQDPGQGLRLIYYSQIVNDFQKGDIAEGYSVSREKKESFPLTVTSAQKNPTAFYLCASSIGQGWKPQHFGDGTRLSIL.

This chain uses TRBV5-1 with TRBJ2-3; D gene unclear. V was trimmed by 0 bases and J by 0 bases, leaving 8 bases between them. In germline, CDR1 is SGHRS, CDR2 YFSETQ. The CDR3 runs 15 residues. For the CDR3, the DNA is TGCGCCAGCAGCTTGGTTGCGGCAAGCACAGATACGCAGTATTTT. It yields the protein CASSLVAASTDTQYF.

This chain connects TRBV19 to TRBJ1-1; 9 bases agree with TRBD1. V shed 6 bases and J 1 base; nucleotides not matched to a gene: 12. Germline loops: CDR1 LNHDA, CDR2 SQIVND (reference sequence). The CDR3 length is 17 residues. CDR3 DNA sequence: TGTGCCAGTAGCCTCCGGGACAGGGCCCAAAGGAACACTGAAGCTTTCTTT. Translated: CASSLRDRAQRNTEAFF.

Comment on this clone: Distinct nucleotide sequences in the sample also encode this CDR3. The rearrangement joins TRBV5-1 to TRBJ2-7; 8 bases are a match to TRBD1. This CDR3 comprises 15 residues. Germline V gene sequence: CDR1 SGHRS, CDR2 YFSETQ. The V gene end was trimmed by 4 bases and the J gene end by 0 bases; junction bases not matched to a gene: 6. The CDR3 sequence: CASSLGQASSYEQYF. CDR3 bases: TGCGCCAGCAGCCTGGGACAGGCGAGCTCCTACGAGCAGTACTTC.

This chain joins TRBV7-9 and TRBJ2-4; tentative D call: TRBD2 (6 bases). Trimming removed 5 bases at V and 2 bases at J, with 16 bases between. CDR3 length: 16 residues. CDR1 is SEHNR and CDR2 is FQNEAQ in the germline V gene (reference sequence). CDR3 region: CASSQSPGGTKNIQYF. In DNA form, the CDR3 reads TGTGCCAGCAGCCAGTCCCCAGGCGGGACCAAAAACATTCAGTACTTC.